The 5 T cell receptor beta chains below all came from one sample that was sequenced in a study of blood T cell repertoires in COVID-19. Produced via immunoSEQ multiplex PCR; TCRdb's table is partial and in-frame only. Of a few hundred thousand clones listed, roughly nine tenths are singletons. Sequencing was carried out using peripheral blood. All receptors derive from a middle-aged woman who had recovered from COVID-19.

A single count supports this clone. V usage is TRBV21-1 and J usage is TRBJ2-6; the table calls TRBD1, which could not be checked here. TRBV21-1 is designated a pseudogene. The CDR3 length is 18 residues. CDR3: CASSKARDRASGANVLTF. The CDR3 region has the DNA TGTGCCAGCAGCAAAGCCCGGGACAGGGCCTCTGGGGCCAACGTCCTGACTTTC.

The V call is TRBV28, the J call TRBJ2-3; 10 nucleotides align to TRBD2. After removal of 5 bases from V and 7 bases from J, the junction contained 6 bases not matched to a gene. Germline CDR1 is MDHEN and CDR2 is SYDVKM. CDR3 length: 14 amino acids. CDR3 protein: CASSPGTSENTQYF. The CDR3 DNA is TGTGCCAGCAGTCCCGGGACTAGCGAAAATACGCAGTATTTT.

CDR3 sequence reads: CASSPITGFAYETQYF. CDR3 DNA sequence: TGTGCCAGCAGCCCGATCACAGGGTTTGCTTATGAGACCCAGTACTTC. The chain has TRBV28 and TRBJ2-5, with a tentative D call TRBD1 (6 bases). The V and J ends lost 6 bases and 5 bases respectively, with 22 bases between them. The CDR3 loop spans 16 amino acids. The germline V gene encodes CDR1 MDHEN and CDR2 SYDVKM. Filled out from reference TRBV28 and TRBJ2-5, the complete variable domain reads DVKVTQSSRYLVKRTGEKVFLECVQDMDHENMFWYRQDPGLGLRLIYFSYDVKMKEKGDIPEGYSVSREKKERFSLILESASTNQTSMYLCASSPITGFAYETQYFGPGTRLLVL.

Concerning this clone: A junction boundary mismatches the germline segment, possibly from a read error. The chain is built from TRBV3-1 (or the pseudogene TRBV3-2) and TRBJ2-7; 7 bases are shared with TRBD1. This CDR3 comprises 12 residues. Germline V gene lookup returns CDR1 LGHDT and CDR2 YNNKEL (reference sequence). CDR3 amino acids: CASSQGTGAWTF. The CDR3 DNA follows: TGTGCCAGCAGCCAGGGCACAGGGGCGTGGACCTTC.

The genes are TRBV5-1 and TRBJ2-5; perhaps TRBD2 as D (6 bases). V was pared by 7 bases and J by 2 bases, with 18 bases between. Germline V lookup: CDR1 SGHRS, CDR2 YFSETQ. This CDR3 comprises 15 residues. Here the CDR3 reads CASSNWGESQETQYF. The CDR3 DNA reads TGCGCCAGCTCAAACTGGGGGGAGAGTCAAGAGACCCAGTACTTC.